Below, 17 T cell receptor beta chains from the same sample are listed, as sequenced in a study of regulatory T cells in long-lasting Graves disease. For TCR beta, libraries came from iRepertoire HTBI primers and Arm-PCR of CDR3 regions. TCRdb reprocessed the multiplex PCR reads via MiXCR and lists one record per CDR3 protein. The sample includes about 660,000 distinct CDR3 sequences, about 30% of them seen just once. Time point indicated: persistent/refractory GD, antithyroid drugs over 5 years with positive TRAb. The authors made the TCR library using RNA they extracted from PBMCs. The sample here was peripheral blood mononuclear cells (PBMCs), taken when the disease was refractory, from a patient treated with antithyroid drugs. Every receptor here comes from a female donor with Graves disease.

This clonotype has only a few counts. This chain joins TRBV20-1 and TRBJ2-7; D perhaps matches TRBD1 (5 bases). Germline V lookup: CDR1 DFQATT, CDR2 SNEGSKA (reference sequence). V was cut by 6 bases and J by 3 bases, with 24 bases left in between. The CDR3 runs to 16 residues. The CDR3 DNA follows: TGCAGTGCCATCGCCTACACGCAGGGAAGACTCTACGAGCAGTACTTC. It yields the protein CSAIAYTQGRLYEQYF.

This clonotype was picked up many times. The genes are TRBV28 and TRBJ1-3, with D maybe TRBD1 (6 bases). Trimming left V 6 bases short and J 4 bases short, with 13 bases between. Germline V gene sequence: CDR1 MDHEN, CDR2 SYDVKM. The CDR3 sequence is 14 residues long. The CDR3 DNA follows: TGTGCCAGCAGCGGACCGGGACAAGGAAACACCATATATTTT. It translates to CASSGPGQGNTIYF.

The DNA of the CDR3 is TGTGCCAGCAGCTTAGACATCTTGGAGGAGACCCAGTACTTC. This translates into CASSLDILEETQYF. The chain is built from TRBV7-7 and TRBJ2-5, with D unclear. Trimming left V 1 base short and J 5 bases short, with 11 bases between. Germline V gene data show CDR1 as SSHAT and CDR2 as FNYEAQ (reference sequence). The CDR3 contains 14 residues.

The chain uses TRBV7-2 and TRBJ2-7; D might be TRBD2 (5 bases). The CDR3 spans 15 residues. The V end lost 1 base, the J end lost 3 bases, and 13 bases lay between the germline ends. The V gene's germline CDR1 is SGHTA and CDR2 FQGNSA. This CDR3 reads CASSLGGSQHYEQYF. CDR3 nucleotides: TGTGCCAGCAGCTTAGGCGGGTCTCAACACTACGAGCAGTACTTC.

V and J are TRBV30 and TRBJ1-4; D is perhaps TRBD1 (5 bases). Germline CDR1 reads GTSNPN; CDR2 reads SVGIG (reference sequence). The CDR3 is 14 residues long. V lost 6 bases to trimming and J lost 8 bases, with 19 bases between them. In nucleotides, the CDR3 is TGTGCCTGCCGCGGCAGGGTACGGAGGGAAAAACTGTTTTTT. Its protein product is CACRGRVRREKLFF.

This clonotype was picked up a small number of times. The genes are TRBV15 and TRBJ1-6, with 8 bases matching TRBD1. This CDR3 is 17 amino acids long. CDR1 is LNHNV and CDR2 is YYDKDF in the germline V gene (reference sequence). V lost 1 base, J lost 5 bases, and 7 bases stayed unmatched. This CDR3 is CATSRVQGARNNSPLHF. As DNA, the CDR3 is TGTGCCACCAGCAGAGTGCAGGGGGCAAGGAATAATTCACCCCTCCACTTT.

The V call is TRBV11-2, the J call TRBJ2-3, with 7 bases fitting TRBD2. In germline, CDR1 is SGHAT, CDR2 FQNNGV. Trimming took 0 bases from V and 6 from J; bases not matched to a gene: 6. CDR3 length: 15 residues. The CDR3 DNA reads as TGTGCCAGCAGCTTAGAGGCGGGAGCGTCGGATACGCAGTATTTT. This gives the protein CASSLEAGASDTQYF.

The chain is built from TRBV28 and TRBJ1-4; 9 bases fit TRBD1. Germline V CDR1 and CDR2: MDHEN, SYDVKM. The CDR3 is made up of 17 amino acids. Unmatched junction bases numbered 16, after V lost 6 bases and J lost 8 bases. CDR3 residues: CASSPGTGSMFQEKLFF. The CDR3, as DNA: TGTGCCAGCAGCCCCGGGACAGGGTCGATGTTCCAGGAAAAACTGTTTTTT.

This clonotype has only a few counts. The rearrangement uses TRBV6-1 and TRBJ2-7, with D unclear. The CDR3 totals 14 residues. The germline V gene has CDR1 MNHNS and CDR2 SASEGT. Deletions cut 7 bases from V and 3 bases from J, with 16 bases between. CDR3 sequence: CASIQPGLHYEQYF. The DNA for the CDR3 is TGTGCCAGCATTCAACCGGGTCTACACTACGAGCAGTACTTC.

This clonotype has ten or more counts. The rearrangement uses TRBV7-3 and TRBJ1-2; D is perhaps TRBD1 (6 bases). Germline V CDR1 and CDR2: SGHTA, FQGTGA. CDR3 length: 14 residues. Between the trimmed V and J ends, which lost 5 bases and 0 bases, there was a span of 10 bases. The CDR3 region is CASSPGAANYGYTF. The CDR3 coding sequence is TGTGCCAGCAGCCCGGGGGCTGCTAACTATGGCTACACCTTC.

This clonotype was recorded a few times. This rearrangement joins TRBV20-1 to TRBJ1-5, with D tentatively TRBD1 (5 bases). Trimming cost V 0 bases and J 2 bases, with 17 bases left between them. The germline CDR1 and CDR2 sequences are DFQATT and SNEGSKA (reference sequence). The CDR3 runs 17 residues. Here the CDR3 reads CSARDGARGGGNQPQHF. The CDR3 DNA is TGCAGTGCTAGAGATGGGGCCCGGGGTGGGGGCAATCAGCCCCAGCATTTT.

The gene calls are TRBV7-9 and TRBJ2-5, with TRBD2 identical over 10 bases. The CDR3 length is 15 residues. Looked up from germline, CDR1 is SEHNR and CDR2 is FQNEAQ (reference sequence). J was trimmed by 4 bases and V by 5 bases; bases with no gene match: 7. CDR3 sequence: CASSALAGVRETQYF. Here the CDR3 DNA reads TGTGCCAGCAGCGCCCTAGCGGGAGTGCGAGAGACCCAGTACTTC.

For this clonotype: A much more abundant neighbour one base away suggests this may be a read error. The CDR3 does not close with the conserved phenylalanine or tryptophan, likely indicating a read error. The CDR3 region has the DNA TGTGCCAGCAGTCCCAGACAGGGAGAGACTGAAGCTTTCCTT. This translates into CASSPRQGETEAFL. The chain is built from TRBV12-3 or TRBV12-4 and TRBJ1-1; 7 nucleotides match TRBD1. The CDR3 has 14 residues. J was trimmed by 5 bases and V by 5 bases; bases with no gene match: 8.

V and J are TRBV20-1 and TRBJ1-1, with D uncertain. This CDR3 region has 13 residues. Germline V lookup: CDR1 DFQATT, CDR2 SNEGSKA (reference sequence). The V gene lost 5 bases and the J gene lost 3 bases, with 13 bases spanning the gap. CDR3 residues: CSAPPARDTEAFF. The CDR3 coding sequence is TGCAGTGCTCCCCCCGCGAGGGACACTGAAGCTTTCTTT.

The chain links TRBV20-1 to TRBJ2-3; 7 nucleotides match TRBD2. V was clipped by 2 bases and J by 0 bases; unmatched bases: 8. This CDR3 is built from 16 residues. Germline lookup yields CDR1 DFQATT and CDR2 SNEGSKA (reference sequence). CDR3 nucleotides: TGCAGTGCTAGATCCCCTTGGGGAGGGAGCACAGATACGCAGTATTTT. Amino acid sequence: CSARSPWGGSTDTQYF.

This clonotype was detected only a few times. The rearrangement uses TRBV6-1 and TRBJ1-1; D call uncertain. There are 14 residues in the CDR3. CDR1 is MNHNS, CDR2 SASEGT, per germline. V was cut by 7 bases and J by 5 bases, with 17 bases left in between. In DNA form, the CDR3 reads TGTGCCAGCACCCCCGGATACTCGAGGACTGAAGCTTTCTTT. It specifies CASTPGYSRTEAFF.

This chain uses TRBV7-3 with TRBJ2-2, with a weak D call TRBD2 (6 bases). Trimming removed 1 base from V and 3 bases from J, with 15 bases in between. This CDR3 has 17 amino acids. Germline V CDR1 and CDR2: SGHTA, FQGTGA. The CDR3 protein is CASSLKAGREYTGELFF. CDR3 nucleotides: TGTGCCAGCAGCTTAAAGGCGGGACGGGAGTACACCGGGGAGCTGTTTTTT. Full variable domain (remainder filled in from reference TRBV7-3 and TRBJ2-2): GAGVSQTPSNKVTEKGKYVELRCDPISGHTALYWYRQSLGQGPEFLIYFQGTGAADDSGLPNDRFFAVRPEGSVSTLKIQRTERGDSAVYLCASSLKAGREYTGELFFGEGSRLTVL.